The T cell receptor (beta chain) described here comes from a study of Tregs in tolerant kidney transplant recipients. Recipients received nonmyeloablative bone marrow transplants from related graft donors, with transient mixed chimerism. Unstimulated regulatory T cells (CD4+CD25+CD127-), CD4+CD25- non-regulatory cells, CD4 and CD8 cells were FACS-sorted from thawed PBMCs. By frequency, this clone is medium-sized. The read stops 3 residues short of the end of the CDR3; the missing end is completed from the germline J gene. The CDR3 covers 15 residues. CDR1 is SGHTA and CDR2 is FQGNSA in the germline V gene. Trimming removed 4 bases from V and 1 base from J, with 11 bases in between. Measured with immunoSEQ multiplex PCR; TCRdb has only the in-frame clones, and not every one. The table for this sample gives nearly 15,000 clones.

The V call is TRBV7-2, the J call TRBJ1-3; D not certain. The sample in question was CD4+ T cells from blood (PBMCs), obtained 12 months after the transplant. The TCR was taken from a human patient who received a combined kidney and bone marrow transplant. The T cells may come from the graft donor. CDR3 bases read: TGTGCCAGCAGCTCTCACCTCGGGTCTGGAAACACC. It translates to CASSSHLGSGNT. The entire CDR3 sequence reads CASSSHLGSGNTIYF.